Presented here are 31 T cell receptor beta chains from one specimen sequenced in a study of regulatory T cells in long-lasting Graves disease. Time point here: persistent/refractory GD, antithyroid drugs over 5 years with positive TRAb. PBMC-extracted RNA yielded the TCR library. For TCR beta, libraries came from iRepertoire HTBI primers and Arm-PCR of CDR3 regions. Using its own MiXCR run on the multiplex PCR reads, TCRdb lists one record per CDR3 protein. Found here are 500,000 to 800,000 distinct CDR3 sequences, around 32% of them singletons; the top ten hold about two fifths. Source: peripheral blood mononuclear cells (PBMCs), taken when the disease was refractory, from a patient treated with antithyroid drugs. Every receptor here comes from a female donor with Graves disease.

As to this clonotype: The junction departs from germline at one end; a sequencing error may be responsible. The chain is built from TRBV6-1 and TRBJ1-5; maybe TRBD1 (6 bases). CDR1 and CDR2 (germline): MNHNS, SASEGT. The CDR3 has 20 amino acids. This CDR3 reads CASSRNKLTHRDISNQSQHF. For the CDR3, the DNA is TGTGCCAGCAGTAGAAACAAGCTAACCCACCGGGACATTAGCAATCAGTCCCAGCATTTT.

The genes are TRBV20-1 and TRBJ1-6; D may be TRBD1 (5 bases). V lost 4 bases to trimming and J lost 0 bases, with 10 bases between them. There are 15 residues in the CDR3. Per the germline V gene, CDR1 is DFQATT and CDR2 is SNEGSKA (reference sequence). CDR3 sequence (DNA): TGCAGTGCTACTAGACAGAGCTCCTATAATTCACCCCTCCACTTT. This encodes CSATRQSSYNSPLHF.

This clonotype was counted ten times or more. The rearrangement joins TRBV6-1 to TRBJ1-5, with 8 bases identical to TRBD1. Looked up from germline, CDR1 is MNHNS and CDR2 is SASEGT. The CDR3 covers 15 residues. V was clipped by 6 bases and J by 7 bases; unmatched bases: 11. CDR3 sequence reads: CASRLGQGIAQPQHF. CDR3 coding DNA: TGTGCCAGCAGACTAGGACAGGGCATCGCGCAGCCCCAGCATTTT.

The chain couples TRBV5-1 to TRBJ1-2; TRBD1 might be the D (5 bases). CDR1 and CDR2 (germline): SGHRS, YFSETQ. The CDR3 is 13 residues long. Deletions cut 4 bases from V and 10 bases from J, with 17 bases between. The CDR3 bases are TGCGCCAGCAGCAACAGCGGGGGGGTCGACTACACCTTC. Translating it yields CASSNSGGVDYTF. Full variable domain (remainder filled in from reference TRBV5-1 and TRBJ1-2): KAGVTQTPRYLIKTRGQQVTLSCSPISGHRSVSWYQQTPGQGLQFLFEYFSETQRNKGNFPGRFSGRQFSNSRSEMNVSTLELGDSALYLCASSNSGGVDYTFGSGTRLTVV.

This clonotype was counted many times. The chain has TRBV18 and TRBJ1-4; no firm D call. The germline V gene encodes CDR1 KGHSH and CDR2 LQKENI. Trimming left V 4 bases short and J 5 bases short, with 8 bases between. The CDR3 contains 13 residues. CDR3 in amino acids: CASSQGPNEKLFF. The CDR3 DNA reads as TGTGCCAGCTCACAGGGCCCGAATGAAAAACTGTTTTTT.

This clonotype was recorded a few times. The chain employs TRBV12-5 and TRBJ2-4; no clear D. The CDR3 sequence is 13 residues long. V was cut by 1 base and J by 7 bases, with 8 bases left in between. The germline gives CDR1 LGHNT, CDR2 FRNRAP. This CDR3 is CASGLGRWNIQYF. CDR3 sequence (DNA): TGTGCTAGTGGTTTGGGCAGGTGGAACATTCAGTACTTC.

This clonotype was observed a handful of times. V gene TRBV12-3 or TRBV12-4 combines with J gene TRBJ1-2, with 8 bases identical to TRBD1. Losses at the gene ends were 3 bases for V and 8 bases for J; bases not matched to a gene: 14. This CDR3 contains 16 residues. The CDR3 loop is CASSLGVGQGAAGYTF. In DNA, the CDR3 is TGTGCCAGCAGTTTGGGGGTCGGGCAGGGGGCGGCCGGCTACACCTTC.

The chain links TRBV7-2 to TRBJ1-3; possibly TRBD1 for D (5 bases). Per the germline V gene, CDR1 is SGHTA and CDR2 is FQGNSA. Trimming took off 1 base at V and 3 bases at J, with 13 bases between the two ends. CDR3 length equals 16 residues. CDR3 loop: CASSLVARGNGNTIYF. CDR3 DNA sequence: TGTGCCAGCAGCTTAGTGGCGAGGGGCAATGGAAACACCATATATTTT.

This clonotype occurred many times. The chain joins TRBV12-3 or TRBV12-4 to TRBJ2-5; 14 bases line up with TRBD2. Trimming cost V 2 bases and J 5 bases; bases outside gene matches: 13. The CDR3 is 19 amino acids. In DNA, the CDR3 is TGTGCCAGCAGTTTACGAGGACTAGGGACTAGCGGGAGACGGGAGACCCAGTACTTC. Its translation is CASSLRGLGTSGRRETQYF.

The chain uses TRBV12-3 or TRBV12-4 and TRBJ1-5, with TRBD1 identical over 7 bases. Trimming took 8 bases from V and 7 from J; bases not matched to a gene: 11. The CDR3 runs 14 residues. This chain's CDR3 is CASVFGGGGQPQHF. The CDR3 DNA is TGTGCCAGCGTTTTCGGGGGAGGGGGCCAGCCCCAGCATTTT.

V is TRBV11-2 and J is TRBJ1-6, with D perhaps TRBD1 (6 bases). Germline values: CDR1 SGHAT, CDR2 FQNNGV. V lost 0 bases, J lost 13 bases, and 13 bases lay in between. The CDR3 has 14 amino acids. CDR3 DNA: TGTGCCAGCAGCTTAGAGGTGGGAACAGGGCCCCTCCACTTT. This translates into CASSLEVGTGPLHF.

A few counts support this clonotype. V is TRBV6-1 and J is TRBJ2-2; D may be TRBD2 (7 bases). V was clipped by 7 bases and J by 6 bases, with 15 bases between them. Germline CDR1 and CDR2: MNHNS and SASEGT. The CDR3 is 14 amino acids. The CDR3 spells CASTGGSKAGELFF. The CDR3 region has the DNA TGTGCCAGCACGGGGGGCTCCAAGGCCGGGGAGCTGTTTTTT.

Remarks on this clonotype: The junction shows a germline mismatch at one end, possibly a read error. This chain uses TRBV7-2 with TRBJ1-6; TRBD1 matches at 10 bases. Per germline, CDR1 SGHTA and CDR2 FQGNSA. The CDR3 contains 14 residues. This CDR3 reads CASSFGTGVSPLHF. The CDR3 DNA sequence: TGCGCCAGCAGCTTCGGGACAGGGGTTTCACCCCTCCACTTT.

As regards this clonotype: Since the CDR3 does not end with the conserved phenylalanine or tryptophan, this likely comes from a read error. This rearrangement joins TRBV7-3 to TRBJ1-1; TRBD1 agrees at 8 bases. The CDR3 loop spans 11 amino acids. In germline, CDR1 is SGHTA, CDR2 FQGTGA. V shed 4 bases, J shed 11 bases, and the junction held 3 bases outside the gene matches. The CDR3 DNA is TGTGCCAGCAGCTCTAGACAGGGGGCTTTCTCT. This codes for CASSSRQGAFS.

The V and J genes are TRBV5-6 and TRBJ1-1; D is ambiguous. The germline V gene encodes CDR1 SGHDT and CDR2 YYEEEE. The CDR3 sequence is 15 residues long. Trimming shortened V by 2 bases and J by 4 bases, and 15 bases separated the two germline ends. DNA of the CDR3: TGTGCCAGCAGCTTCGCCGCTTCCGGTGGCACTGAAGCTTTCTTT. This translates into CASSFAASGGTEAFF.

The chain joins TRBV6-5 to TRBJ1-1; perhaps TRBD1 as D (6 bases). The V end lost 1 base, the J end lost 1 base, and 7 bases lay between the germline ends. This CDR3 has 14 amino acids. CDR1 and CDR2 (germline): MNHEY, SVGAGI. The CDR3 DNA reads TGTGCCAGCAGTTACTGGGACAAGAACACTGAAGCTTTCTTT. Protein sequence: CASSYWDKNTEAFF.

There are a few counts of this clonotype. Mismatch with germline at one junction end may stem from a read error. This CDR3 is CASSLGTSGRTNF. The CDR3 DNA reads as TGTGCCAGCAGCTTAGGGACTAGCGGGAGGACGAACTTC. The rearrangement links TRBV11-3 to TRBJ2-7; 14 bases map to TRBD2. The CDR3 length is 13 residues. Germline CDR1 SGHNT, CDR2 YENEEA.

The CDR3 coding sequence is TGCGCCAGCAGCCAACCCCACCGCAGGGGGCGCCACGAGCAGTACTTC. The encoded protein is CASSQPHRRGRHEQYF. The chain has TRBV4-1 and TRBJ2-7; 8 bases agree with TRBD1. V shed 2 bases and J 5 bases; nucleotides not matched to a gene: 11. Germline lookup yields CDR1 MGHRA and CDR2 YSYEKL. The CDR3 consists of 16 residues.

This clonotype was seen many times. For the CDR3, the DNA is TGTGCCAGCAGCCCGAGACTAGCGGGAGCGGAAGAGACCCAGTACTTC. This sequence encodes CASSPRLAGAEETQYF. V gene TRBV11-1 combines with J gene TRBJ2-5; 12 nucleotides agree with TRBD2. J lost 3 bases, V lost 5 bases, and 7 bases had no gene match. In germline, CDR1 is SGHAT, CDR2 FQDESV (reference sequence). The CDR3 runs 16 residues.

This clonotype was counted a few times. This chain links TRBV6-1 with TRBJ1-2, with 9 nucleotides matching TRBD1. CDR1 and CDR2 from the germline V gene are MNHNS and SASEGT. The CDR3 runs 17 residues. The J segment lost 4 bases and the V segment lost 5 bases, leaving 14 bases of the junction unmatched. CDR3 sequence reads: CASSRTQPGQGIYGYTF. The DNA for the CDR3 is TGTGCCAGCAGTCGAACTCAACCGGGACAGGGTATCTATGGCTACACCTTC.

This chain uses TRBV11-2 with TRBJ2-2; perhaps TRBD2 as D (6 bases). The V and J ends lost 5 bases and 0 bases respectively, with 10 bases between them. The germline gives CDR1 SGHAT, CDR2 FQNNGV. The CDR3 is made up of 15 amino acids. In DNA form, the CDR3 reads TGTGCCAGCAGCCCCGGACTAACGAACACCGGGGAGCTGTTTTTT. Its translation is CASSPGLTNTGELFF.

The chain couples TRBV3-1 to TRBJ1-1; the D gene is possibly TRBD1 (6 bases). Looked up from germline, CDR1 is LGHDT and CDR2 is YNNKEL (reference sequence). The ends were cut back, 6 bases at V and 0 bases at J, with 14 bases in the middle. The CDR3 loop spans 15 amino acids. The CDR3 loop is CASREGDILNTEAFF. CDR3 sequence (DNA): TGTGCCAGCAGGGAGGGGGACATCTTGAACACTGAAGCTTTCTTT.

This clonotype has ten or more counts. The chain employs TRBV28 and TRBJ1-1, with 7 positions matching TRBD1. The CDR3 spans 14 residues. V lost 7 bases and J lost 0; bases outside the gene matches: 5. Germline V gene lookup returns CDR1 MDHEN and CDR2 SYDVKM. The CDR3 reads CASTFDRVNTEAFF. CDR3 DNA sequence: TGTGCCAGCACCTTCGACAGGGTGAACACTGAAGCTTTCTTT. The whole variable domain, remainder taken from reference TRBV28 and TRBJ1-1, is DVKVTQSSRYLVKRTGEKVFLECVQDMDHENMFWYRQDPGLGLRLIYFSYDVKMKEKGDIPEGYSVSREKKERFSLILESASTNQTSMYLCASTFDRVNTEAFFGQGTRLTVV.

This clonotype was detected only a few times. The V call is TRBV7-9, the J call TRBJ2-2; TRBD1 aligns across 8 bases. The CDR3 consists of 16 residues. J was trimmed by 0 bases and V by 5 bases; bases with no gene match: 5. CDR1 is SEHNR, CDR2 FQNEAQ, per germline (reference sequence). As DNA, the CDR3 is TGTGCCAGCAGCCCTCAGGGGGCGTCGAACACCGGGGAGCTGTTTTTT. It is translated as CASSPQGASNTGELFF.

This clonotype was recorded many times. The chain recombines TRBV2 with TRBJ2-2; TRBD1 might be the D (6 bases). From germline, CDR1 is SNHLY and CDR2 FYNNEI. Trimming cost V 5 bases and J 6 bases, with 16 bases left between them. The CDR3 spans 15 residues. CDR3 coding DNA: TGTGCCAGCAGTCCGAGGGGGAGAACGTCCGGGGAGCTGTTTTTT. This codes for CASSPRGRTSGELFF.

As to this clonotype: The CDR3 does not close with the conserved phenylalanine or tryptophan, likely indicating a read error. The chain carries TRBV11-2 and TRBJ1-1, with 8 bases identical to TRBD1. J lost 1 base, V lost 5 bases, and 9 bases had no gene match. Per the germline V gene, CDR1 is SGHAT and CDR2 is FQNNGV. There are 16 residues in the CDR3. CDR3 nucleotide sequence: TGTGCCAGCAGCACCCCCAGGACAGGGACGAACACTGAAGCTTTCCTT. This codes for CASSTPRTGTNTEAFL.

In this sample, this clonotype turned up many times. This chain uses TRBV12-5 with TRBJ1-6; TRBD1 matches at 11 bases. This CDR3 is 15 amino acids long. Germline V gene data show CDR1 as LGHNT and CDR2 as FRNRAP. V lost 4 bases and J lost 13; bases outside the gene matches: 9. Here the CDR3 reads CASGSGQGESYPLHF. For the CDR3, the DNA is TGTGCTAGTGGTTCGGGACAGGGGGAATCATATCCCCTCCACTTT.

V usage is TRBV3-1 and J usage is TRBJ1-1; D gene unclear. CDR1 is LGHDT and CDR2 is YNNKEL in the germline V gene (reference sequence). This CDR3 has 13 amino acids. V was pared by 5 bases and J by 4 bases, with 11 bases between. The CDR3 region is CASSDRSFTEAFF. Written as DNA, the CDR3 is TGTGCCAGCAGCGATAGGTCTTTCACTGAAGCTTTCTTT.

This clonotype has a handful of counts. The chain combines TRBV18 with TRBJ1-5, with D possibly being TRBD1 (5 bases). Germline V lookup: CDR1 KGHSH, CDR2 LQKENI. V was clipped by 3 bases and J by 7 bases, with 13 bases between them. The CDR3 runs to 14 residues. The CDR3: CASSPARGDQPQHF. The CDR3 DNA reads TGTGCCAGCTCACCCGCCAGAGGGGACCAGCCCCAGCATTTT.

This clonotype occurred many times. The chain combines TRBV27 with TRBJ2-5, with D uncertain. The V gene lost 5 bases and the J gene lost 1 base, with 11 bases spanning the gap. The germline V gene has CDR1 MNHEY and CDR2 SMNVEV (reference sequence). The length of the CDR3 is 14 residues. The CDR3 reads CASSLTWSQETQYF. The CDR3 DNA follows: TGTGCCAGCAGTCTGACATGGAGCCAAGAGACCCAGTACTTC.

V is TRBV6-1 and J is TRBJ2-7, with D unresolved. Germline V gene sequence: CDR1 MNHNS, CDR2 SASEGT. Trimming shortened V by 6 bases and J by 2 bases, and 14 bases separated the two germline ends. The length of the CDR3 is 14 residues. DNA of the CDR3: TGTGCCAGCAGACAACAAATAGACCCCTACGAGCAGTACTTC. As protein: CASRQQIDPYEQYF.